The 28 T cell receptor beta chains in this list originate from one sample, sequenced in a study of T cell repertoires in cytomegalovirus infection. TCRdb itself ran the reads through MiXCR, one entry per CDR3 protein. This sample carries 600,000 to 700,000 distinct CDR3 sequences, about 33% of them seen once, and the ten largest clones take 15% to 20%. These receptors' antigens are unknown. This specimen consisted of cultured PBMCs, obtained from culture after CMV antigen stimulation. The receptors come from a human donor in good health (CMV status not recorded). Some clones in this sample may be carry-over from other donors' samples.

In this sample, this clonotype turned up a few times. The genes are TRBV7-8 and TRBJ1-4, with 7 bases identical to TRBD1. The junction had 10 bases not matched to a gene; V was cut back by 1 base and J by 5 bases. Germline CDR1 reads SGHVS; CDR2 reads FQNEAQ. This CDR3 region has 17 residues. DNA for the CDR3: TGTGCCAGCAGCTTAGAGATGAGGGGGCGTTCAAATGAAAAACTGTTTTTT. Translation gives CASSLEMRGRSNEKLFF.

This clonotype was detected a few times. This chain joins TRBV10-3 and TRBJ1-2; D is ambiguous. Germline CDR1 reads ENHRY; CDR2 reads SYGVKD. The V gene lost 0 bases and the J gene lost 6 bases, with 11 bases spanning the gap. The CDR3 loop spans 14 amino acids. The CDR3 bases are TGTGCCATCAGTGAGTCGGTAGGGAGGAATGGCTACACCTTC. Protein product: CAISESVGRNGYTF.

This clonotype was seen a few times. The CDR3 region has the DNA TGTGCCAGCAGCCTAGGGGACTACTATGGCTACACCTTC. This sequence encodes CASSLGDYYGYTF. The genes are TRBV7-2 and TRBJ1-2; tentative D call: TRBD1 (5 bases). Germline CDR1 SGHTA, CDR2 FQGNSA. Trimming took off 5 bases at V and 3 bases at J, with 10 bases between the two ends. This CDR3 has 13 amino acids.

This chain joins TRBV6-5 and TRBJ2-5, with D uncertain. CDR1 and CDR2 (germline): MNHEY, SVGAGI. Deletions cut 6 bases from V and 0 bases from J, with 14 bases between. CDR3 length equals 15 residues. The CDR3 sequence is CASSPTSSYQETQYF. DNA of the CDR3: TGTGCCAGCAGCCCGACGTCCTCGTACCAAGAGACCCAGTACTTC.

The chain uses TRBV10-3 and TRBJ1-1; 9 nucleotides line up with TRBD1. The CDR3 spans 15 residues. V lost 5 bases, J lost 4 bases, and 8 bases stayed unmatched. Looked up from germline, CDR1 is ENHRY and CDR2 is SYGVKD. The CDR3 bases are TGTGCCATCAGTCACACCGGGACAGGGATCACTGAAGCTTTCTTT. Its protein is CAISHTGTGITEAFF.

This rearrangement joins TRBV7-9 to TRBJ1-5; D not resolved. Germline CDR1 SEHNR, CDR2 FQNEAQ (reference sequence). The CDR3 is 13 residues long. Trimming left V 1 base short and J 5 bases short, with 6 bases between. The CDR3: CASSLDNYQPQHF. CDR3 DNA: TGTGCCAGCAGCTTAGACAATTATCAGCCCCAGCATTTT.

The V gene is TRBV20-1, the J gene TRBJ2-3; D is uncertain. The V gene lost 0 bases and the J gene lost 1 base, with 8 bases spanning the gap. CDR3 length equals 14 residues. From germline, CDR1 is DFQATT and CDR2 SNEGSKA (reference sequence). In DNA, the CDR3 is TGCAGTGCTAGAGATCAGGCAGGCACAGATACGCAGTATTTT. Protein sequence: CSARDQAGTDTQYF.

CDR3 sequence reads: CASSQETSGSREQYF. For the CDR3, the DNA is TGCGCCAGCAGCCAAGAGACTAGCGGGAGTCGCGAGCAGTACTTC. The V call is TRBV4-3, the J call TRBJ2-7, with 12 nucleotides matching TRBD2. The CDR3 runs to 15 residues. Losses at the gene ends were 0 bases for V and 6 bases for J; bases not matched to a gene: 3. Germline CDR1 reads LGHNA; CDR2 reads YSLEER.

This rearrangement joins TRBV4-3 to TRBJ2-5, with D perhaps TRBD2 (5 bases). CDR1 is LGHNA, CDR2 YSLEER, per germline. V was trimmed by 0 bases and J by 0 bases, leaving 14 bases between them. The CDR3 covers 17 residues. Here the CDR3 reads CASSQDPVEDYQETQYF. Here the CDR3 DNA reads TGCGCCAGCAGCCAAGATCCGGTAGAGGACTACCAAGAGACCCAGTACTTC.

The chain employs TRBV27 and TRBJ2-4; maybe TRBD2 (6 bases). The CDR3 loop spans 14 amino acids. Between the trimmed V and J ends, which lost 5 bases and 9 bases, there was a span of 17 bases. Germline V gives CDR1 MNHEY, CDR2 SMNVEV (reference sequence). The CDR3 reads CASSPLGDWGIQYF. DNA for the CDR3: TGTGCCAGCAGTCCGCTTGGGGACTGGGGCATTCAGTACTTC.

The chain links TRBV5-5 to TRBJ2-2; D unresolved. Trimming stripped 4 bases from V and 6 bases from J, with 13 bases between. The CDR3 has 14 amino acids. Looked up from germline, CDR1 is SGHKS and CDR2 is YYEKEE (reference sequence). In DNA, the CDR3 is TGTGCCAGCAGCCTCAGTGCCCAGCCCGGGGAGCTGTTTTTT. It specifies CASSLSAQPGELFF.

The chain uses TRBV7-8 and TRBJ2-5; D is possibly TRBD1 or TRBD2 (6 bases each). Trimming took 3 bases from V and 9 from J, leaving 17 bases between them. Per germline, CDR1 SGHVS and CDR2 FQNEAQ. This CDR3 contains 14 residues. CDR3 sequence reads: CASSFPPPGAPQYF. In DNA form, the CDR3 reads TGTGCCAGCAGCTTCCCCCCTCCGGGGGCGCCCCAGTACTTC.

The V call is TRBV7-9, the J call TRBJ2-5; 7 bases match TRBD1. V lost 6 bases to trimming and J lost 3 bases; unmatched junction nucleotides: 4. The CDR3 sequence is 13 residues long. Germline CDR1 SEHNR, CDR2 FQNEAQ (reference sequence). Written as DNA, the CDR3 is TGTGCCAGCAGACCAGGACAGGAAGAGACCCAGTACTTC. It is translated as CASRPGQEETQYF.

The chain joins TRBV20-1 to TRBJ1-3; no clear D. Germline V gene data show CDR1 as DFQATT and CDR2 as SNEGSKA (reference sequence). This CDR3 contains 13 residues. V was cut by 6 bases and J by 0 bases, with 9 bases left in between. In DNA form, the CDR3 reads TGCAGTGCACAGAGGGACTCTGGAAACACCATATATTTT. Its protein product is CSAQRDSGNTIYF.

The CDR3 region has the DNA TGTGCCAGCAGTCCTAGAGTGAGGGCCATGAACACTGAAGCTTTCTTT. This translates into CASSPRVRAMNTEAFF. The J gene is TRBJ1-1, the V gene TRBV12-3 or TRBV12-4; D remains unclear. V dropped 5 bases and J dropped 0 bases, with 16 bases sitting between them. The CDR3 is 16 amino acids.

Only a few counts were recorded for this clonotype. The rearrangement uses TRBV20-1 and TRBJ2-7; D perhaps matches TRBD2 (6 bases). V was cut by 2 bases and J by 3 bases, with 20 bases left in between. The CDR3 has 16 amino acids. Germline assignment: CDR1 DFQATT and CDR2 SNEGSKA (reference sequence). The CDR3 here is CSARIPGSGEFYEQYF. As DNA, the CDR3 is TGCAGTGCTAGAATCCCGGGGTCGGGGGAGTTCTACGAGCAGTACTTC.

The table lists this clonotype with a few counts. The chain combines TRBV7-2 with TRBJ2-5, with 8 bases fitting TRBD2. The CDR3 covers 16 residues. Per germline, CDR1 SGHTA and CDR2 FQGNSA. Trimming cost V 5 bases and J 3 bases; bases outside gene matches: 11. The CDR3: CASSPPWRAGEETQYF. The DNA of the CDR3 is TGTGCCAGCAGCCCACCTTGGCGAGCGGGAGAAGAGACCCAGTACTTC.

This clonotype was detected ten times or more. The CDR3 nucleotides read TGTGCCAGCAGCCGGGGACTAGCGGGGTTGAGCTCCTACGAGCAGTACTTC. It encodes CASSRGLAGLSSYEQYF. The gene calls are TRBV7-2 and TRBJ2-7; 13 bases are a match to TRBD2. V trimming: 5 bases; J trimming: 0 bases; junction bases outside the gene matches: 7. Germline lookup yields CDR1 SGHTA and CDR2 FQGNSA. The CDR3 has 17 amino acids.

The chain employs TRBV5-1 and TRBJ2-1; D may match TRBD1 or TRBD2 (5 bases each). The CDR3 contains 12 residues. V gave up 2 bases and J gave up 10 bases, with 10 bases separating them. Germline values: CDR1 SGHRS, CDR2 YFSETQ. CDR3 in amino acids: CASSFEGLEQFF. DNA of the CDR3: TGCGCCAGCAGCTTCGAGGGGTTGGAGCAGTTCTTC.

This clonotype was seen at least ten times. The rearrangement uses TRBV7-9 and TRBJ1-1; D remains unclear. V lost 2 bases and J lost 1, with 8 bases in between. CDR1 is SEHNR and CDR2 is FQNEAQ in the germline V gene (reference sequence). This CDR3 spans 14 amino acids. CDR3 amino acids: CASSLWGPNTEAFF. In nucleotides, the CDR3 is TGTGCCAGCAGCTTATGGGGTCCGAACACTGAAGCTTTCTTT.

This clonotype has a handful of counts. This CDR3 is CASSGRGYRGGELFF. The CDR3 DNA is TGTGCCAGCAGCGGCAGGGGATACCGAGGCGGGGAGCTGTTTTTT. The chain combines TRBV11-2 with TRBJ2-2; D perhaps matches TRBD1 (6 bases). The V end was cut by 5 bases, the J end by 7 bases, with 17 bases between. The CDR3 has 15 amino acids. In germline, CDR1 is SGHAT, CDR2 FQNNGV.

A word on this clonotype: The junction departs from the called germline gene at one end, perhaps through a read error. The V call is TRBV28, the J call TRBJ1-1; TRBD1 is a possible D gene (5 bases). The CDR3 runs 17 residues. Germline-derived CDR1 and CDR2 are MDHEN and SYDVKM. This CDR3 reads CASSSPGRRGMNTEDFF. The DNA for the CDR3 is TGTGCCAGCAGTTCACCGGGACGGCGGGGCATGAACACTGAAGATTTCTTT. Variable domain in full (rest from reference TRBV28 and TRBJ1-1): DVKVTQSSRYLVKRTGEKVFLECVQDMDHENMFWYRQDPGLGLRLIYFSYDVKMKEKGDIPEGYSVSREKKERFSLILESASTNQTSMYLCASSSPGRRGMNTEDFFGQGTRLTVV.

The chain carries TRBV6-2 or TRBV6-3 and TRBJ2-1; 7 nucleotides align to TRBD2. Trimming took 6 bases from V and 6 from J; bases not matched to a gene: 11. The length of the CDR3 is 15 residues. Germline CDR1 MNHEY, CDR2 SVGEGT. The CDR3 DNA is TGTGCCAGCAGCCCCGCGTCGACTAGCCGCAATGAGCAGTTCTTC. It translates to CASSPASTSRNEQFF.

This rearrangement joins TRBV7-6 to TRBJ1-3; D not certain. This CDR3 spans 17 amino acids. V was trimmed by 5 bases and J by 2 bases, leaving 19 bases between them. The germline V gene encodes CDR1 SGHVS and CDR2 FNYEAQ. CDR3 coding DNA: TGTGCCAGCAGCCCTGAGTCCGGGCCCTGGCCTGGAAACACCATATATTTT. Translating gives CASSPESGPWPGNTIYF.

The chain uses TRBV20-1 and TRBJ1-2; possibly TRBD1 for D (5 bases). V was pared by 6 bases and J by 0 bases, with 11 bases between. The CDR3 has 13 residues. Germline values: CDR1 DFQATT, CDR2 SNEGSKA (reference sequence). The CDR3 sequence is CSAQQGANYGYTF. In DNA, the CDR3 is TGCAGTGCCCAGCAAGGGGCTAACTATGGCTACACCTTC.

This clonotype has just a few counts. The V call is TRBV27, the J call TRBJ1-5; no definite D call. This CDR3 is 15 amino acids long. The V end lost 10 bases, the J end lost 2 bases, and 18 bases lay between the germline ends. Germline V CDR1 and CDR2: MNHEY, SMNVEV (reference sequence). The CDR3 reads CATRNLGRRNQPQHF. CDR3 DNA sequence: TGTGCCACCAGAAATCTTGGGCGGCGCAATCAGCCCCAGCATTTT.

This sequence joins TRBV2 and TRBJ1-4; D call uncertain. Trimming took off 8 bases at V and 8 bases at J, with 15 bases between the two ends. This CDR3 has 13 residues. Germline loops: CDR1 SNHLY, CDR2 FYNNEI. The CDR3 DNA reads TGTGCCAGCCAAGCAGTTAGAAACGAAAAACTGTTTTTT. This gives the protein CASQAVRNEKLFF.

This clonotype showed up just a few times. This chain uses TRBV7-2 with TRBJ1-1; D is unresolved. V was pared by 6 bases and J by 1 base, with 18 bases between. Germline assignment: CDR1 SGHTA and CDR2 FQGNSA. The CDR3 is made up of 16 amino acids. The CDR3 DNA sequence: TGTGCCAGCAGTCATTGGCTGAGAATCCCGAACACTGAAGCTTTCTTT. It codes for CASSHWLRIPNTEAFF. The full variable domain, rest sourced from reference TRBV7-2 and TRBJ1-1, is GAGVSQSPSNKVTEKGKDVELRCDPISGHTALYWYRQSLGQGLEFLIYFQGNSAPDKSGLPSDRFSAERTGGSVSTLTIQRTQQEDSAVYLCASSHWLRIPNTEAFFGQGTRLTVV.